Below, 3 T cell receptor beta chains from the same sample are listed, as sequenced in a study of T cell responses to AZD1222 COVID-19 vaccine. The table came from immunoSEQ multiplex PCR; TCRdb's copy has only in-frame clones and leaves some out. The table shows some 130,000 clones, with around 92% occurring only once. This sample comprised peripheral blood, obtained 28 days after the second AZD1222 dose. Source of these receptors: an adult who received the AZD1222 COVID-19 vaccine.

The chain has TRBV4-3 and TRBJ2-7; the match to TRBD2 covers 11 bases. The CDR3 extends over 18 amino acids. V gave up 0 bases and J gave up 0 bases; unmatched junction bases: 7. Germline V lookup: CDR1 LGHNA, CDR2 YSLEER. CDR3 in DNA: TGCGCCAGCAGCCAAGAGTTCAGGGGGACTAGCGGCTCCTACGAGCAGTACTTC. Its translation is CASSQEFRGTSGSYEQYF.

J is TRBJ2-7 and V is TRBV18; the D gene is possibly TRBD1 (6 bases). The CDR3 covers 13 residues. CDR1 and CDR2 (germline): KGHSH, LQKENI. V lost 9 bases to trimming and J lost 3 bases, with 15 bases between them. The DNA for the CDR3 is TGTGCCAGTAAAGACAGGTCGTACTACGAGCAGTACTTC. Translation gives CASKDRSYYEQYF.

The rearrangement joins TRBV7-9 to TRBJ1-1, with D unclear. Germline V gene lookup returns CDR1 SEHNR and CDR2 FQNEAQ (reference sequence). This CDR3 contains 14 residues. Trimming left V 2 bases short and J 1 base short, with 8 bases between. CDR3 sequence (DNA): TGTGCCAGCAGCTTACAGGACTGGAACACTGAAGCTTTCTTT. It encodes CASSLQDWNTEAFF.